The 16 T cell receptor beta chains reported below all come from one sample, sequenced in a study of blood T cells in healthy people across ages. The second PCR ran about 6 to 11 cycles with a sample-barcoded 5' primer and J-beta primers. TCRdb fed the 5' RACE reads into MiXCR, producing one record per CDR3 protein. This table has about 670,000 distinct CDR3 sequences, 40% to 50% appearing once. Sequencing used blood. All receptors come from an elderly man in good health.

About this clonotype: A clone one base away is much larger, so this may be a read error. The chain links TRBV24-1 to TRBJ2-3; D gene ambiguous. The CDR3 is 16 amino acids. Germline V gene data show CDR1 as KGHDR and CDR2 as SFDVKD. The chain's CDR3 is CATSDRLDPHPDTQCF. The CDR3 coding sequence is TGTGCCACCAGTGATCGACTCGACCCACACCCAGATACGCAGTGTTTT.

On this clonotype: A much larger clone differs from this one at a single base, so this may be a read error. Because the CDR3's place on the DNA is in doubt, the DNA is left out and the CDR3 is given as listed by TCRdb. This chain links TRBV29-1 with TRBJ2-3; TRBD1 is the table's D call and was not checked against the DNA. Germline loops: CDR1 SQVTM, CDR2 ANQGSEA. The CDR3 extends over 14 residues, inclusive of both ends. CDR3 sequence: CSVGDGSSTDTRYF.

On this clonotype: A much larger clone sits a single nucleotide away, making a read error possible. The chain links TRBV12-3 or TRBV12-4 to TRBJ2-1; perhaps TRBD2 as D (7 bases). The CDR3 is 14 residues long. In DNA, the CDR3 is TGTGCCAGCAGTGTAGCGGGTATTGGGACATCACAGTTCTTC. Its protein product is CASSVAGIGTSQFF.

The DNA of the CDR3 is TGTGCCAGCAGTCGATCTAGCGGGGGGGTAAATGAGCAGTTCTTC. Protein: CASSRSSGGVNEQFF. This sequence joins TRBV28 and TRBJ2-1; 12 nucleotides agree with TRBD2. Germline V gene lookup returns CDR1 MDHEN and CDR2 SYDVKM. V dropped 5 bases and J dropped 7; count of bases not matched to a gene: 6. CDR3 length: 15 residues.

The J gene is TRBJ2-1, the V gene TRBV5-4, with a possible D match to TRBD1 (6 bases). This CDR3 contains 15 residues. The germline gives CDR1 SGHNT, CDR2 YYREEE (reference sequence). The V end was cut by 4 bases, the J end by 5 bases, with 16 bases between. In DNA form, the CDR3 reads TGTGCCAGCAGCATCGACAGGAGAGATCACAATGAGCAGTTCTTC. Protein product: CASSIDRRDHNEQFF.

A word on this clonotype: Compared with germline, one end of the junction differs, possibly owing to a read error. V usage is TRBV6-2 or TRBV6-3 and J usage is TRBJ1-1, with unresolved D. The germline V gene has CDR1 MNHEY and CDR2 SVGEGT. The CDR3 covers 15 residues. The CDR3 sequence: CPSRYFGGGGTEAFF. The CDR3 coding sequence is TGTCCCAGCAGGTACTTCGGCGGAGGCGGGACTGAAGCTTTCTTT.

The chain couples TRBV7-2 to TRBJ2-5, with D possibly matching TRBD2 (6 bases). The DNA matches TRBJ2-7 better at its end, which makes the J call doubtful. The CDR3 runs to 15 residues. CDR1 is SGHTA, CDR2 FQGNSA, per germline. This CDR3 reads CASSSGAQGGREQYF. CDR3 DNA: TGTGCCAGCAGCTCCGGGGCCCAGGGAGGTCGCGAGCAGTACTTC.

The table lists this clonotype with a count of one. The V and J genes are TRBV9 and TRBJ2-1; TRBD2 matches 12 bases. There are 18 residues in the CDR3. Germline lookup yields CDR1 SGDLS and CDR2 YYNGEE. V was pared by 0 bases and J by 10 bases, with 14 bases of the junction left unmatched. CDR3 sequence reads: CASSVAIATSGGANEQFF. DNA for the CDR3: TGTGCCAGCAGCGTAGCAATCGCGACTAGCGGGGGAGCTAACGAGCAGTTCTTC.

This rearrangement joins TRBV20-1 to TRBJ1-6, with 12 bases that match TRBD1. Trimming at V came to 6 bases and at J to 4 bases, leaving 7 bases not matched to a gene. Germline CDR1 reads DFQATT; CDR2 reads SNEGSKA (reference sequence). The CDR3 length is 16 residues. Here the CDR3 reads CSAPMGQGAYNSPLHF. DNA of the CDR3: TGCAGTGCCCCGATGGGACAGGGGGCGTATAATTCACCCCTCCACTTT.

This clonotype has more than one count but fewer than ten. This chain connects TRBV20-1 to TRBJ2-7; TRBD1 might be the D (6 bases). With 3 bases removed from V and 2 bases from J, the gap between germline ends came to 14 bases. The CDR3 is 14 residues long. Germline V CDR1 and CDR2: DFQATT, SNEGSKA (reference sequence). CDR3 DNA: TGCAGTGCTAGGGTCCCACAGGGTACCTACGAGCAGTACTTC. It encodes CSARVPQGTYEQYF.

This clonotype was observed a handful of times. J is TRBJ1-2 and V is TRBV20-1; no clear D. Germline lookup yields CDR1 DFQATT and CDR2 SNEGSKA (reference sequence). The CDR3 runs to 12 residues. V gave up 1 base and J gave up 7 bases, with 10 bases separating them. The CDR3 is CSARGPRVGYTF. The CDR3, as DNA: TGCAGTGCTAGAGGCCCGAGGGTTGGCTACACCTTC.

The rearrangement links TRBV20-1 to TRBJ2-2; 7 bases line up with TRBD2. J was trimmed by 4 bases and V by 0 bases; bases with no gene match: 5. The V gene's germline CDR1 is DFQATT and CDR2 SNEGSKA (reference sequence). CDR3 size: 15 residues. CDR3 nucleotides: TGCAGTGCTAGAGATGGGCGGGAGCGCACCGGGGAGCTGTTTTTT. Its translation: CSARDGRERTGELFF.

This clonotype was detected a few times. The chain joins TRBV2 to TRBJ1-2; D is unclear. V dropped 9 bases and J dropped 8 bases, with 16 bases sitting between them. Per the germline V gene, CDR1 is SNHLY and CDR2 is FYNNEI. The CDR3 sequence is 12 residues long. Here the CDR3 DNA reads TGTGCCAGTAGGGATGGGTATACCGGCTACACCTTC. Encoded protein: CASRDGYTGYTF.

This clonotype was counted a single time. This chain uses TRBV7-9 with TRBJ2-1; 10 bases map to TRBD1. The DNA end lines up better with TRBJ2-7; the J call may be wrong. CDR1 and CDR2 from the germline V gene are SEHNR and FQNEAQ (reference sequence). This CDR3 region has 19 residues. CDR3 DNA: TGTGCCAGCAGCTTAGCGAAGCTGGCCGGGACAGGGGTATACAATGAGCAGTACTTC. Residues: CASSLAKLAGTGVYNEQYF.

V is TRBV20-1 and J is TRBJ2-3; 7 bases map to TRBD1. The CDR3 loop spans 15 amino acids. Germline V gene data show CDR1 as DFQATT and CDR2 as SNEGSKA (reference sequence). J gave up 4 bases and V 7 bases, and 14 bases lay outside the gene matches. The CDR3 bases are TGCAGTGTTAACCCCGGGACAGCCGTCCCAGATACGCAGTATTTT. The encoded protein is CSVNPGTAVPDTQYF.

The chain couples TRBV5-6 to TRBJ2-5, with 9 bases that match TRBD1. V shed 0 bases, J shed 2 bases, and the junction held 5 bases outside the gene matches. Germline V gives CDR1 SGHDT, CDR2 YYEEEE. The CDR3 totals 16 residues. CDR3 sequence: CASSLGDRVIQETQYF. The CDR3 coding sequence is TGTGCCAGCAGCTTGGGGGACAGGGTGATTCAAGAGACCCAGTACTTC.